This passage covers 21 T cell receptor beta chains from one sample sequenced in a study of T-cell memory formation after mild COVID-19. TCRdb reanalysed the 5' RACE reads using MiXCR and keeps one entry per CDR3 protein. The data contain roughly 300,000 distinct CDR3 sequences, around 15% of them singletons. Input material: PBMCs or a T cell subset sorted from them (not recorded which). All receptors derive from a man aged 18 to 35 who had mild COVID-19 (a few samples of this study predate the infection). Cell type and time point are not known.

This clonotype was seen only a few times. The chain recombines TRBV7-9 with TRBJ2-1; tentative D call: TRBD1 (6 bases). CDR3 length equals 14 residues. Germline V gives CDR1 SEHNR, CDR2 FQNEAQ (reference sequence). V was trimmed by 5 bases and J by 2 bases, leaving 10 bases between them. The CDR3 spells CASSPQGPYNEQFF. The CDR3 DNA reads as TGTGCCAGCAGCCCACAGGGCCCCTACAATGAGCAGTTCTTC.

Only a few counts were recorded for this clonotype. The chain employs TRBV7-6 and TRBJ2-1; 15 nucleotides agree with TRBD2. CDR1 is SGHVS and CDR2 is FNYEAQ in the germline V gene. The length of the CDR3 is 17 residues. The J segment lost 7 bases and the V segment lost 2 bases, leaving 6 bases of the junction unmatched. Here the CDR3 reads CASSLTGTSGGRNEQFF. The DNA of the CDR3 is TGTGCCAGCAGCTTAACGGGGACTAGCGGGGGGAGGAATGAGCAGTTCTTC.

V gene TRBV7-9 combines with J gene TRBJ2-1, with a weak D call TRBD1 (6 bases). Germline CDR1 SEHNR, CDR2 FQNEAQ (reference sequence). The CDR3 covers 11 residues. V was shortened by 5 bases and J by 12 bases, with 11 bases between the two germline ends. Here the CDR3 reads CASSEGVGQFF. The CDR3 region has the DNA TGTGCCAGCAGCGAGGGGGTAGGGCAGTTCTTC.

The chain combines TRBV5-1 with TRBJ2-1, with D unresolved. V shed 4 bases and J shed 5 bases, with 10 bases lying between them. This CDR3 is 13 amino acids long. The germline V gene encodes CDR1 SGHRS and CDR2 YFSETQ. CDR3 bases: TGCGCCAGCAGCGTTGGAGTAGACAATGAGCAGTTCTTC. Its translation is CASSVGVDNEQFF.

In DNA form, the CDR3 reads TGTGCCAGCAAAGATCGGGGGAACACTGAAGCTTTCTTT. Residues: CASKDRGNTEAFF. V gene TRBV2 combines with J gene TRBJ1-1; the D is unclear. Trimming left V 7 bases short and J 1 base short, with 10 bases between. CDR1 and CDR2 (germline): SNHLY, FYNNEI. This CDR3 is 13 amino acids long.

This clonotype was seen more than once but under ten times. The V and J genes are TRBV29-1 and TRBJ1-1; D is unresolved. Trimming removed 6 bases from V and 4 bases from J, with 15 bases in between. This CDR3 comprises 13 residues. Germline-derived CDR1 and CDR2 are SQVTM and ANQGSEA. CDR3 sequence (DNA): TGCAGCGTCCGGCCCAACCGGGGCACTGAAGCTTTCTTT. Translation gives CSVRPNRGTEAFF.

This clonotype was picked up a small number of times. The chain recombines TRBV6-2 or TRBV6-3 with TRBJ1-2; no reliable D call. The CDR3 is 12 residues long. Trimming cost V 8 bases and J 4 bases, with 11 bases left between them. Germline loops: CDR1 MNHEY, CDR2 SVGEGT. CDR3 nucleotides: TGTGCCAGCTCGGAGACCTCCTATGGCTACACCTTC. Amino acids: CASSETSYGYTF.

This clonotype was detected a few times. The chain links TRBV6-5 to TRBJ1-1; unclear D gene. This CDR3 has 14 residues. V was cut by 6 bases and J by 4 bases, with 15 bases left in between. Germline V gene lookup returns CDR1 MNHEY and CDR2 SVGAGI. The CDR3 region is CASSRPRGGTEAFF. The CDR3 bases are TGTGCCAGCAGCCGCCCGCGGGGAGGCACTGAAGCTTTCTTT.

This clonotype was seen a handful of times. The V gene is TRBV7-2, the J gene TRBJ1-1, with 7 positions matching TRBD1. CDR3 length: 14 residues. CDR1 SGHTA and CDR2 FQGNSA come from the germline V gene. Trimming at V came to 4 bases and at J to 4 bases, leaving 6 bases not matched to a gene. In nucleotides, the CDR3 is TGTGCCAGCAGCTACGACAGGGCGAGCACTGAAGCTTTCTTT. It yields the protein CASSYDRASTEAFF.

CDR3 bases: TGTGCCAGCAGCTTGGAGGGCGTCTCTGGGGCCAACGTCCTGACTTTC. As protein: CASSLEGVSGANVLTF. The gene calls are TRBV5-4 and TRBJ2-6; D not resolved. The CDR3 contains 16 residues. V lost 0 bases and J lost 0, with 7 bases in between. CDR1 and CDR2 (germline): SGHNT, YYREEE (reference sequence). The full variable domain, with the rest looked up from reference TRBV5-4 and TRBJ2-6, is ETGVTQSPTHLIKTRGQQVTLRCSSQSGHNTVSWYQQALGQGPQFIFQYYREEENGRGNFPPRFSGLQFPNYSSELNVNALELDDSALYLCASSLEGVSGANVLTFGAGSRLTVL.

This clonotype has only a few counts. This chain links TRBV6-2 or TRBV6-3 with TRBJ2-7, with D tentatively TRBD2 (6 bases). This CDR3 is built from 14 residues. Germline V gives CDR1 MNHEY, CDR2 SVGEGT. V was clipped by 8 bases and J by 0 bases, with 14 bases between them. Here the CDR3 reads CASLGLRSSYEQYF. CDR3 sequence (DNA): TGTGCCAGCCTGGGACTTAGGAGCTCCTACGAGCAGTACTTC.

CDR3 amino acids: CASRELNSPLHF. CDR3 DNA: TGTGCCAGCCGGGAGCTTAATTCACCCCTCCACTTT. The chain is built from TRBV7-9 and TRBJ1-6; D unclear. The CDR3 covers 12 residues. CDR1 and CDR2 from the germline V gene are SEHNR and FQNEAQ (reference sequence). Between the trimmed V and J ends, which lost 8 bases and 6 bases, there was a span of 8 bases.

Only a few counts were recorded for this clonotype. At one end, the junction sequence differs from germline, possibly due to a read error. The gene calls are TRBV28 and TRBJ2-5; a possible D gene is TRBD1 (6 bases). The germline V gene encodes CDR1 MDHEN and CDR2 SYDVKM. The length of the CDR3 is 14 residues. CDR3: CASNRRGYIENQYF. The CDR3 region has the DNA TGTGCCAGCAACCGCAGGGGTTATATTGAGAACCAGTACTTC.

The chain recombines TRBV5-1 with TRBJ2-2; D gene uncertain. This CDR3 comprises 16 residues. The V gene's germline CDR1 is SGHRS and CDR2 YFSETQ. Trimming pared 0 bases from V and 0 bases from J, leaving 9 bases between. The DNA for the CDR3 is TGCGCCAGCAGCTTGGGTCAGTTCGCGAACACCGGGGAGCTGTTTTTT. Its translation: CASSLGQFANTGELFF.

J is TRBJ1-4 and V is TRBV6-1, with D unclear. The CDR3 contains 15 residues. Germline CDR1 is MNHNS and CDR2 is SASEGT. The germline V and J ends were trimmed by 7 bases and 0 bases, with 12 bases remaining between them. Written as DNA, the CDR3 is TGTGCCAGCACCCCGGGGATAGCAACTAATGAAAAACTGTTTTTT. Translation gives CASTPGIATNEKLFF.

This clonotype has just a few counts. This CDR3 is CARYRAGTPYEQYV. DNA for the CDR3: TGTGCCAGGTATCGGGCAGGGACACCCTACGAGCAGTACGTC. This chain uses TRBV21-1 with TRBJ2-7; the table's D call, TRBD1, was not checked against the DNA. TRBV21-1 corresponds to a pseudogene. CDR3 length: 14 residues.

In its sample, this clonotype was seen a few times. V is TRBV5-1 and J is TRBJ1-2; a possible D gene is TRBD1 (6 bases). Germline V lookup: CDR1 SGHRS, CDR2 YFSETQ. The V gene lost 4 bases and the J gene lost 2 bases, with 15 bases spanning the gap. CDR3 length: 15 residues. The CDR3 nucleotides read TGCGCCAGCAGCCCGGACGGACAGTGGAACTATGGCTACACCTTC. Amino acid sequence: CASSPDGQWNYGYTF.

The sample holds a few counts of this clonotype. Here the CDR3 DNA reads TGTGCCAGCAGACCGACAAGTCCTAACTATGGCTACACCTTC. Residues: CASRPTSPNYGYTF. The chain combines TRBV6-2 or TRBV6-3 with TRBJ1-2; D unclear. Looked up from germline, CDR1 is MNHEY and CDR2 is SVGEGT. This CDR3 comprises 14 residues. V was cut by 6 bases and J by 0 bases, with 11 bases left in between.

This clonotype was found a few times. The V gene is TRBV7-2, the J gene TRBJ2-3, with TRBD1 matching over 8 bases. The CDR3 consists of 15 residues. With V trimmed by 5 bases and J by 4 bases, 8 bases remained unmatched. Germline V lookup: CDR1 SGHTA, CDR2 FQGNSA. The CDR3 is CASSPDRVRADTQYF. CDR3 nucleotides: TGTGCCAGCAGCCCGGACAGGGTCAGGGCAGATACGCAGTATTTT. Full variable domain (rest looked up from reference TRBV7-2 and TRBJ2-3): GAGVSQSPSNKVTEKGKDVELRCDPISGHTALYWYRQSLGQGLEFLIYFQGNSAPDKSGLPSDRFSAERTGGSVSTLTIQRTQQEDSAVYLCASSPDRVRADTQYFGPGTRLTVL.

V is TRBV10-3 and J is TRBJ1-1, with D maybe TRBD1 (5 bases). V shed 6 bases and J shed 4 bases, with 12 bases lying between them. The CDR3 extends over 13 amino acids. CDR1 and CDR2 from the germline V gene are ENHRY and SYGVKD. CDR3 nucleotides: TGTGCCATCAGGGCACAGGTTGGCACTGAAGCTTTCTTT. This codes for CAIRAQVGTEAFF.

This clonotype occurred a few times. The chain employs TRBV5-1 and TRBJ2-7, with a weak D call TRBD1 (6 bases). V shed 7 bases and J shed 4 bases, with 21 bases lying between them. Germline V CDR1 and CDR2: SGHRS, YFSETQ. The CDR3 sequence is 15 residues long. The CDR3 spells CASGNGDTRSYEQYF. In nucleotides, the CDR3 is TGCGCCAGCGGGAATGGGGACACTCGTTCTTACGAGCAGTACTTC.